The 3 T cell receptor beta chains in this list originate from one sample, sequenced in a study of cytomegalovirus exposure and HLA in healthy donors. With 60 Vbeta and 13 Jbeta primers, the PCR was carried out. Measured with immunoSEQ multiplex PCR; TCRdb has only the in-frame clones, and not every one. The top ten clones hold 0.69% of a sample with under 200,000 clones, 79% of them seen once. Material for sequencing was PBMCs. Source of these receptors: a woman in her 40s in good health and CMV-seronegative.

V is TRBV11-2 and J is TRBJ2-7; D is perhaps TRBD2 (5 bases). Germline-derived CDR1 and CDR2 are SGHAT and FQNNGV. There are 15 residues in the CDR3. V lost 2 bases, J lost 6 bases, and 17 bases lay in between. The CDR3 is CASSLMQAGRGEQYF. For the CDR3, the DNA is TGTGCCAGCAGCTTAATGCAGGCCGGTCGGGGCGAGCAGTACTTC.

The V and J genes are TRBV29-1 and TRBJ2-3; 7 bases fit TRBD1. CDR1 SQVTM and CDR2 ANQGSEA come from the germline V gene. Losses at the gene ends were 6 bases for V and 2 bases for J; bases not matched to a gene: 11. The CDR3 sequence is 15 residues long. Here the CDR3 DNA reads TGCAGCGTGAATATTGGGACAGAAAACACAGATACGCAGTATTTT. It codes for CSVNIGTENTDTQYF.

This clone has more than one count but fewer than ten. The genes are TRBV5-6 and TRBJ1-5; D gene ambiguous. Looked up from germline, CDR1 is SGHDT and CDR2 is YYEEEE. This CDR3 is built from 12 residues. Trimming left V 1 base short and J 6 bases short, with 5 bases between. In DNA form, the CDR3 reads TGTGCCAGCAGCTTGTATCGTCAGCCCCAGCATTTT. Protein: CASSLYRQPQHF.